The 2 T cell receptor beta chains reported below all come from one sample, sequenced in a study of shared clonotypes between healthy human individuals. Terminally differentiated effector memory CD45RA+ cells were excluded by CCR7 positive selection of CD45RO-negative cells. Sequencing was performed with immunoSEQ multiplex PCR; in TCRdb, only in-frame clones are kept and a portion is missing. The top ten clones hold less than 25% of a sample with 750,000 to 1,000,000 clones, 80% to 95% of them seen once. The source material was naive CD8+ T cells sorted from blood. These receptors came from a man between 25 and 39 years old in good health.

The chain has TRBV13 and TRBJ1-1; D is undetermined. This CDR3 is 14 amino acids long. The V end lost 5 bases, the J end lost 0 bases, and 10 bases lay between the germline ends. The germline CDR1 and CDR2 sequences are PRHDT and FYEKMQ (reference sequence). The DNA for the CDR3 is TGTGCCAGCAGCGAGTCGGGGTTGAACACTGAAGCTTTCTTT. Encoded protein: CASSESGLNTEAFF.

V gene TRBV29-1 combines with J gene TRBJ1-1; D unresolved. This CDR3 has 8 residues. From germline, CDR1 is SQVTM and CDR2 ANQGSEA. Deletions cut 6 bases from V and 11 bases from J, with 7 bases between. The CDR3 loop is CSVSGAFF. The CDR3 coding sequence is TGCAGCGTCTCCGGGGCTTTCTTT.